This TCR beta chain was documented in a study of beta chain features in type 1 diabetes. General study points: The study found moderately but significantly shorter TCRB CDR3s in all four CD4+ subsets of Type 1 diabetes patients. Researchers cautioned that cDNA sequencing could over-represent cells with high TCR expression. Shorter templates may be favored by PCR, equally so in patients and controls. A greater similarity of naive, central memory and Treg TCRB repertoires was seen among patients than among healthy donors.

The study reverse transcribed the entire isolated RNA, so it sequenced expressed TCRB transcripts. TCRdb's copy holds only in-frame clones and misses some; the assay was immunoSEQ multiplex PCR. The table records some 500,000 clones, approximately 10% of them present only once. The V gene end was trimmed by 7 bases and the J gene end by 4 bases; junction bases not matched to a gene: 8. This CDR3 has 14 residues. From germline, CDR1 is SEHNR and CDR2 FQNEAQ (reference sequence). For this clone: Its target is unknown.

The V call is TRBV7-9, the J call TRBJ2-7, with TRBD1 matching over 9 bases. The sequence was collected from a woman aged 18-35 years in good health. Sequenced sample: naive CD4+ T cells from blood. The CDR3, as DNA: TGTGCCAGCACCACCGGGACAGGGTTATACGAGCAGTACTTC. Protein sequence: CASTTGTGLYEQYF. Filled out from reference TRBV7-9 and TRBJ2-7, the complete variable domain reads DTGVSQNPRHKITKRGQNVTFRCDPISEHNRLYWYRQTLGQGPEFLTYFQNEAQLEKSRLLSDRFSAERPKGSFSTLEIQRTEQGDSAMYLCASTTGTGLYEQYFGPGTRLTVT.